These 18 T cell receptor beta chains share one sample of origin, sequenced in a study of shared clonotypes between healthy human individuals. Data came from immunoSEQ multiplex PCR; TCRdb stores just in-frame clones and leaves some out. The table includes 400,000 to 500,000 clones, 76% detected once. Sequencing input: PBMCs. The receptors were gathered from a woman aged 40 to 49 in good health. Some clones in this sample may be carry-over from other donors' samples.

V and J are TRBV13 and TRBJ2-7, with D unresolved. V was cut by 2 bases and J by 3 bases, with 5 bases left in between. Germline V lookup: CDR1 PRHDT, CDR2 FYEKMQ (reference sequence). The CDR3 consists of 12 residues. The CDR3: CASSLRDYEQYF. The CDR3 bases are TGTGCCAGCAGCTTAAGGGACTACGAGCAGTACTTC.

CDR3 in amino acids: CASRAGRVETQYF. CDR3 nucleotide sequence: TGTGCCAGCAGAGCGGGGCGAGTAGAGACCCAGTACTTC. The chain links TRBV27 to TRBJ2-5; 7 nucleotides agree with TRBD2. CDR1 and CDR2 from the germline V gene are MNHEY and SMNVEV (reference sequence). The CDR3 extends over 13 amino acids. J gave up 4 bases and V 6 bases, and 5 bases lay outside the gene matches.

The V gene is TRBV5-1, the J gene TRBJ2-1; 7 positions agree with TRBD2. Losses at the gene ends were 1 base for V and 3 bases for J; bases not matched to a gene: 4. Germline assignment: CDR1 SGHRS and CDR2 YFSETQ. The CDR3 totals 15 residues. Written as DNA, the CDR3 is TGCGCCAGCAGCTTGAATCGCGGGAGCTACAATGAGCAGTTCTTC. As protein: CASSLNRGSYNEQFF. Complete variable domain (other parts from reference TRBV5-1 and TRBJ2-1): KAGVTQTPRYLIKTRGQQVTLSCSPISGHRSVSWYQQTPGQGLQFLFEYFSETQRNKGNFPGRFSGRQFSNSRSEMNVSTLELGDSALYLCASSLNRGSYNEQFFGPGTRLTVL.

CDR3 residues: CAWSIPSPNEQFF. The CDR3 DNA reads TGTGCCTGGAGTATTCCTAGCCCCAATGAGCAGTTCTTC. The chain carries TRBV30 and TRBJ2-1, with a possible D match to TRBD2 (5 bases). Trimming stripped 2 bases from V and 6 bases from J, with 11 bases between. The CDR3 is 13 residues long. Germline CDR1 and CDR2: GTSNPN and SVGIG (reference sequence).

There are many counts of this clone. The rearrangement joins TRBV19 to TRBJ2-1, with TRBD2 as a possible D gene (5 bases). Germline values: CDR1 LNHDA, CDR2 SQIVND (reference sequence). V was shortened by 7 bases and J by 3 bases, with 13 bases between the two germline ends. The CDR3 consists of 14 residues. The CDR3 loop is CASKIGGDYNEQFF. The CDR3 DNA reads TGTGCCAGTAAGATTGGAGGTGACTACAATGAGCAGTTCTTC.

V and J are TRBV28 and TRBJ1-2; unclear D gene. The CDR3 consists of 15 residues. Between the trimmed V and J ends, which lost 5 bases and 3 bases, there was a span of 16 bases. Germline loops: CDR1 MDHEN, CDR2 SYDVKM. Here the CDR3 reads CASSLYVRDYYGYTF. DNA for the CDR3: TGTGCCAGCAGTCTCTACGTTCGTGACTACTATGGCTACACCTTC.

The J gene is TRBJ1-3, the V gene TRBV2; 7 bases map to TRBD1. V dropped 5 bases and J dropped 4; count of bases not matched to a gene: 8. The CDR3 length is 15 residues. The germline V gene encodes CDR1 SNHLY and CDR2 FYNNEI. The CDR3 loop reads CASSPGQILGNTIYF. The CDR3 nucleotides are TGTGCCAGCAGTCCGGGACAGATCCTAGGAAACACCATATATTTT.

The chain uses TRBV4-1 and TRBJ2-3, with D possibly matching TRBD2 (6 bases). The CDR3 sequence is 13 residues long. Trimming removed 4 bases at V and 5 bases at J, with 10 bases between. The V gene's germline CDR1 is MGHRA and CDR2 YSYEKL. The DNA for the CDR3 is TGCGCCAGCAGCCGACGGAGGGGAGATACGCAGTATTTT. Translation: CASSRRRGDTQYF.

This clone has a handful of counts. The gene calls are TRBV5-4 and TRBJ2-3; D not certain. The CDR3 is made up of 13 amino acids. Per the germline V gene, CDR1 is SGHNT and CDR2 is YYREEE (reference sequence). Trimming pared 0 bases from V and 1 base from J, leaving 3 bases between. In nucleotides, the CDR3 is TGTGCCAGCAGCTTGGATCGCACAGATACGCAGTATTTT. Its translation is CASSLDRTDTQYF.

DNA of the CDR3: TGTGCCAGCAGTCCCACAGGGGGCAACGAGCCCCAGCATTTT. Protein product: CASSPTGGNEPQHF. The chain links TRBV27 to TRBJ1-5; 9 bases line up with TRBD1. V lost 5 bases and J lost 8; bases outside the gene matches: 7. CDR3 length equals 14 residues. Per germline, CDR1 MNHEY and CDR2 SMNVEV (reference sequence).

This clone was recorded a few times. This chain joins TRBV28 and TRBJ1-2, with 9 positions matching TRBD1. Per the germline V gene, CDR1 is MDHEN and CDR2 is SYDVKM. The CDR3 totals 14 residues. V dropped 5 bases and J dropped 0; count of bases not matched to a gene: 1. In nucleotides, the CDR3 is TGTGCCAGCAGTCGACAGGGGGCTAACTATGGCTACACCTTC. It encodes CASSRQGANYGYTF.

The V call is TRBV28, the J call TRBJ1-5; no reliable D call. Trimming removed 5 bases at V and 6 bases at J, with 14 bases between. Germline CDR1 reads MDHEN; CDR2 reads SYDVKM. The length of the CDR3 is 14 residues. The CDR3 nucleotides read TGTGCCAGCAGTGGGTCAGAGAATGCTCAGCCCCAGCATTTT. It encodes CASSGSENAQPQHF.

The V gene is TRBV2, the J gene TRBJ1-3; no clear D gene. V was pared by 8 bases and J by 0 bases, with 11 bases between. The CDR3 contains 14 residues. Germline loops: CDR1 SNHLY, CDR2 FYNNEI. The CDR3, as DNA: TGTGCCAGCCGCAGAGTCGACTCTGGAAACACCATATATTTT. It encodes CASRRVDSGNTIYF.

This chain connects TRBV28 to TRBJ2-3, with TRBD2 identical over 10 bases. The V and J ends lost 5 bases and 1 base, in that order; junction bases with no gene match: 0. CDR3 size: 14 residues. Per the germline V gene, CDR1 is MDHEN and CDR2 is SYDVKM. The CDR3 DNA reads TGTGCCAGCAGTGGGACTAGCGGCACAGATACGCAGTATTTT. Residues: CASSGTSGTDTQYF.

This clone turned up a few times. Just one base apart from a much larger clone, this may be a read error. This rearrangement joins TRBV5-4 to TRBJ1-2, with 9 bases identical to TRBD1. This CDR3 region has 14 residues. The germline gives CDR1 SGHNT, CDR2 YYREEE (reference sequence). V shed 3 bases, J shed 1 base, and the junction held 1 base outside the gene matches. CDR3 in amino acids: CASSWGQGNYGYTF. For the CDR3, the DNA is TGTGCCAGCAGCTGGGGACAGGGTAACTATGGCTACACCTTC. The full variable domain, completed using reference TRBV5-4 and TRBJ1-2, is ETGVTQSPTHLIKTRGQQVTLRCSSQSGHNTVSWYQQALGQGPQFIFQYYREEENGRGNFPPRFSGLQFPNYSSELNVNALELDDSALYLCASSWGQGNYGYTFGSGTRLTVV.

This clone was seen a handful of times. The chain has TRBV5-1 and TRBJ2-6, with D possibly TRBD2 on 5 matching bases. Germline V gene data show CDR1 as SGHRS and CDR2 as YFSETQ. V was cut by 2 bases and J by 2 bases, with 8 bases left in between. There are 15 residues in the CDR3. The CDR3 loop is CASSLSGTGANVLTF. The CDR3 region has the DNA TGCGCCAGCAGCTTATCGGGGACTGGGGCCAACGTCCTGACTTTC. Drawing the rest from reference TRBV5-1 and TRBJ2-6, the complete variable domain is KAGVTQTPRYLIKTRGQQVTLSCSPISGHRSVSWYQQTPGQGLQFLFEYFSETQRNKGNFPGRFSGRQFSNSRSEMNVSTLELGDSALYLCASSLSGTGANVLTFGAGSRLTVL.

This chain joins TRBV5-1 and TRBJ2-1; 8 bases are a match to TRBD2. Germline CDR1 and CDR2: SGHRS and YFSETQ. The CDR3 is 15 residues long. V lost 4 bases, J lost 8 bases, and 11 bases stayed unmatched. The DNA of the CDR3 is TGCGCCAGCAGCGCCCTAACGGGGGGGAGAGATGAGCAGTTCTTC. Translation gives CASSALTGGRDEQFF. The entire variable domain, with the rest obtained from reference TRBV5-1 and TRBJ2-1, is as follows: KAGVTQTPRYLIKTRGQQVTLSCSPISGHRSVSWYQQTPGQGLQFLFEYFSETQRNKGNFPGRFSGRQFSNSRSEMNVSTLELGDSALYLCASSALTGGRDEQFFGPGTRLTVL.

The chain is built from TRBV28 and TRBJ1-2; 11 nucleotides line up with TRBD1. CDR3 length: 17 amino acids. Germline values: CDR1 MDHEN, CDR2 SYDVKM. Trimming took 6 bases from V and 4 from J; bases not matched to a gene: 13. DNA for the CDR3: TGTGCCAGCAGCCCTTTATTGGGACAGGGGGTGCCCTATGGCTACACCTTC. Protein sequence: CASSPLLGQGVPYGYTF.